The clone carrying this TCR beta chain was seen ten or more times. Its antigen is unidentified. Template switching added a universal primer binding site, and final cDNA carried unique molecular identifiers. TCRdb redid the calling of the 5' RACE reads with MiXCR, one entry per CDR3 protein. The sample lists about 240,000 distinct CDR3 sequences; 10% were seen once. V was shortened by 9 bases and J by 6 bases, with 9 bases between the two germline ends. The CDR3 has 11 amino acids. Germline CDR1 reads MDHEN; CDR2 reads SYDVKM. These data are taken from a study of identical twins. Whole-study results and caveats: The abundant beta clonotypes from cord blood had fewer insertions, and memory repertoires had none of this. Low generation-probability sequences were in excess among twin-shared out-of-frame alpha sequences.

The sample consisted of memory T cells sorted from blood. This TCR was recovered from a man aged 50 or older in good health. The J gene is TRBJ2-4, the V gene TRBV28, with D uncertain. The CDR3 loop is CASSGPNIQYF. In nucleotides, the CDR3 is TGTGCCAGTTCTGGCCCAAACATTCAGTACTTC.